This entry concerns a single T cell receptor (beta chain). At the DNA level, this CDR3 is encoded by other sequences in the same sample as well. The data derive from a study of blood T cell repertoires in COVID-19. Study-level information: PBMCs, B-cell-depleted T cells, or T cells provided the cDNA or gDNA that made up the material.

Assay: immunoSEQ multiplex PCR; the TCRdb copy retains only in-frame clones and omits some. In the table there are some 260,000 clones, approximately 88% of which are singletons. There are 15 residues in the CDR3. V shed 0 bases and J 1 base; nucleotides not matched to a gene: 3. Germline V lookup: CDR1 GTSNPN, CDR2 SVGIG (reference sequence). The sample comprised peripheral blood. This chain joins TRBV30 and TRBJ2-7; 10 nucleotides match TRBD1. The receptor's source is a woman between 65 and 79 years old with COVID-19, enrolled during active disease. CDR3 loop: CAWSVGDRGSYEQYF. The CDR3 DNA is TGTGCCTGGAGTGTAGGGGACAGGGGTTCCTACGAGCAGTACTTC.